This T cell receptor beta chain was obtained from a study of blood T cells in healthy people across ages. Study information: Capture by template switching was about one barcoded beta molecule per two T cells.

Primers used in a second PCR of about 6 to 11 cycles were a sample-barcoded 5' primer and a J-beta primer mix. From the 5' RACE reads, TCRdb called clonotypes with MiXCR, one entry per CDR3 protein. The profile covers approximately 800,000 distinct CDR3 sequences, with about 46% appearing a single time and 15% to 20% taken by the ten largest. The CDR3 is made up of 13 amino acids. Trimming removed 3 bases at V and 6 bases at J, with 8 bases between. Germline CDR1 reads SGHTA; CDR2 reads FQGNSA. Peripheral blood from each donor was collected in a volume of 8 to 10 milliliters. Whenever a sample was processed, at least 7 million PBMCs were isolated. Extracted total RNA amounted to at least 5.5 micrograms for each sample.

The receptor comes from a man older than 75 in good health. Sequenced input: blood. The chain is built from TRBV7-2 and TRBJ1-4; D possibly corresponds to TRBD1 (5 bases). The CDR3 region is CASSFDSYEKLFF. CDR3 nucleotides: TGTGCCAGCAGCTTCGACAGCTATGAAAAACTGTTTTTT.